This TCR beta chain was documented in a study of T cell responses to AZD1222 COVID-19 vaccine (dated by TCRdb to the early 2020s). Study-wide context: A total of about 230 trial participants underwent TCR sequencing, of whom 200 to 220 received two doses of AZD1222 and some 26 received two doses of the MenACWY control vaccine. Enrollment into the trials was organized by age into subgroups of 18-55, 56-69 and 70-plus years, and those subgroups contained roughly 150, 30 and 60 TCR-sequenced participants, respectively. General study outcomes and caveats: The 56-69-year group was small, and its depth increase did not reach significance, likely because of low power. CD4 TCRs associated with the vaccine covered the entire spike protein, and the dominant responses were in regions 160-218 and 743-854. Nearly half of unique spike-specific TCRs reportedly recognized epitopes outside regions mutated in the B.1.351 and B.1.1.7 variants. Conclusions about previously exposed vaccinees were limited because only a handful of AZD1222 recipients were SARS-CoV-2 seropositive at baseline. After two AZD1222 doses, spike-specific TCR breadth and depth were significantly higher than at day 0 and than in MenACWY recipients. Because no samples from the day 14 peak response were available, repertoires could be characterized only after the peak T cell response. Participants were mostly white British and included more females than males, and it was suggested by the authors that clonal diversity may have been underestimated.

Germline trimming: 2 bases from V, 7 bases from J; junction bases outside gene matches: 8. CDR1 and CDR2 (SGHRS, YFSETQ) derive from the germline V gene. There are 16 amino acids in the CDR3, from cysteine to phenylalanine inclusive. Here the CDR3 DNA is all that survives: 48 bases in frame from base 1. Regarding this clone: Its antigen remains undetermined. Within one base of it there is no much larger clone, and no base qualities were kept.

This sample's time point label indicates: baseline before first vaccination. The sample's treatment or condition label is to be understood as: meningococcal conjugate vaccine given as trial control. The vaccinee samples were drawn from two UK trials, COV001 and COV002, one of which was a single-blind randomized controlled phase 2/3 trial testing AZD1222 (ChAdOx1 nCoV-19) in healthy adults. For TCRbeta chain sequencing, PBMC samples from trial participants were taken at day 0 and at day 28 after the second dose. The CDR3 regions of human TCRbeta chains were analyzed by immunosequencing. Under the source paper's analysis protocol: Repertoire TCRs were matched against a reference library of SARS-CoV-2-specific TCRs generated with the MIRA antigen-specificity platform. Breadth was defined as the fraction of unique TCRs that were SARS-CoV-2-associated. Depth was defined as the fraction of total T cells that were SARS-CoV-2-associated. Using the MIRA data, every spike-specific TCR was mapped to the spike region that the TCR reacted to and assigned to either a CD4 or a CD8 class. Log10-transformed breadth and depth values were compared by one-way ANOVA with Sidak's multiple comparisons tests. This immuneACCESS table, as held by TCRdb, lists in-frame sequences with V and J called but not all clones. Of the missing ones, under half trace to an unresolved V gene in checked studies; the others have no known cause. That table furnishes V, J and clone size, whereas the DNA furnished D and trimming. A total of about 140,000 clones appear in this sample, just over 90% of them only once. More than 0.85% of the sample is held by the ten biggest clonotypes.

The V and J segments used are TRBV5-1 and TRBJ1-6; TRBD1 aligns with 8 central bases. The source was peripheral blood, collected on day 0 of MenACWY control vaccination. This sequence originates from an adult in good health. The sequence in DNA is TGCGCCAGCAGCTTCGTCCAGGGGGCTAGAAATTCACCCCTCCACTTT. Protein translation: CASSFVQGARNSPLHF.